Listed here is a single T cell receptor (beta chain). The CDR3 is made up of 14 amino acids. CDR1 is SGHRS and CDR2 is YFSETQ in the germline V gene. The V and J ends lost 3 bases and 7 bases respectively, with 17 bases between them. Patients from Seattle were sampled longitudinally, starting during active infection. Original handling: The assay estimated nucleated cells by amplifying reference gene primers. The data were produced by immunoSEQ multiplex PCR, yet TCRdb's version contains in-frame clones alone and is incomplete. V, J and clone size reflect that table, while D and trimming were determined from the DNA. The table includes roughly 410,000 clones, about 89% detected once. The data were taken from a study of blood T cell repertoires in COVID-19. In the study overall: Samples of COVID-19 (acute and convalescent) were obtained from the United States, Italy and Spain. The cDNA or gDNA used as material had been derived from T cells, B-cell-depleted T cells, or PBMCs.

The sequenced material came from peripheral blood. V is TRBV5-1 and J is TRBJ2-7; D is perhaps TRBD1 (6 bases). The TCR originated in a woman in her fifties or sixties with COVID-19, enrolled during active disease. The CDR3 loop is CASSWMGHESEQYF. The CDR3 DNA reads TGCGCCAGCAGCTGGATGGGACATGAGTCGGAGCAGTACTTC.